A single sample gave rise to the 25 T cell receptor beta chains below, sequenced in a study of spatial heterogeneity in lung cancer. Study-wide results and limits: Tracking of tumor mutation counts was seen in expanded intratumoral alpha and beta TCR counts.

Their antigen targets remain unknown. MiXCR, run by TCRdb on the 5' RACE reads, gives a single entry per CDR3 protein. The repertoire has under 15,000 distinct CDR3 sequences, about 4.8% of them found once; the top ten carry about 18%. Time point denoted: sample taken at primary tumor resection. The sequencing used lung tumor tissue, collected at surgery. The receptors were gathered from a female donor with early-stage non-small cell lung cancer.

This clonotype was observed many times. The V and J genes are TRBV5-1 and TRBJ2-3; D call uncertain. There are 12 residues in the CDR3. Trimming removed 2 bases from V and 5 bases from J, with 6 bases in between. Germline V gives CDR1 SGHRS, CDR2 YFSETQ. This CDR3 reads CASSFAGDTQYF. The CDR3 DNA reads TGCGCCAGCAGCTTTGCCGGAGATACGCAGTATTTT.

This clonotype was counted many times. The chain has TRBV20-1 and TRBJ2-5; TRBD1 might be the D (6 bases). The V and J ends lost 5 bases and 1 base respectively, with 8 bases between them. Germline lookup yields CDR1 DFQATT and CDR2 SNEGSKA (reference sequence). The CDR3 runs to 12 residues. In nucleotides, the CDR3 is TGCAGTGCTTTGACAGGCCAAGAGACCCAGTACTTC. Translation gives CSALTGQETQYF.

Ten or more counts support this clonotype. The chain combines TRBV6-5 with TRBJ1-1; 7 bases match TRBD1. Germline CDR1 and CDR2: MNHEY and SVGAGI. CDR3 length equals 12 residues. The junction had 4 bases not matched to a gene; V was cut back by 6 bases and J by 6 bases. CDR3 nucleotides: TGTGCCAGCAGAAGGGGGCAGGCTGAAGCTTTCTTT. The encoded protein is CASRRGQAEAFF.

Sample share makes this clonotype medium-sized. The V call is TRBV11-2, the J call TRBJ2-3; D is perhaps TRBD1 (6 bases). The germline V gene has CDR1 SGHAT and CDR2 FQNNGV. The CDR3 has 17 amino acids. The V gene lost 2 bases and the J gene lost 4 bases, with 19 bases spanning the gap. CDR3 amino acids: CASSLRPRENRADTQYF. For the CDR3, the DNA is TGTGCCAGCAGCTTACGGCCGAGGGAGAACAGGGCAGATACGCAGTATTTT.

This clonotype was found many times. The rearrangement links TRBV27 to TRBJ2-1, with 11 bases identical to TRBD2. This CDR3 has 18 amino acids. Germline CDR1 reads MNHEY; CDR2 reads SMNVEV (reference sequence). Trimming removed 6 bases from V and 5 bases from J; junction bases left unmatched: 15. The DNA of the CDR3 is TGTGCCAGCAGCCTACGGGTCCTAGCGGGGGGCCTACACAATGAGCAGTTCTTC. This gives the protein CASSLRVLAGGLHNEQFF.

This clonotype has ten or more counts. The chain couples TRBV5-1 to TRBJ1-1; 8 bases map to TRBD1. CDR1 and CDR2 (germline): SGHRS, YFSETQ. CDR3 length equals 17 residues. J gave up 0 bases and V 2 bases, and 9 bases lay outside the gene matches. CDR3 residues: CASSLKSYRGMNTEAFF. DNA of the CDR3: TGCGCCAGCAGCTTAAAATCTTACAGGGGGATGAACACTGAAGCTTTCTTT.

In its sample, this clonotype was seen many times. V gene TRBV21-1 combines with J gene TRBJ1-2. TRBV21-1 is annotated as a pseudogene. The CDR3 is 14 amino acids. The CDR3 loop reads CASSIAGIYYGYTF. CDR3 nucleotide sequence: TGTGCCAGCAGCATAGCAGGGATCTACTATGGCTACACCTTC.

This clonotype was recorded a few times. The rearrangement links TRBV4-1 to TRBJ1-1; D not certain. Per germline, CDR1 MGHRA and CDR2 YSYEKL. The CDR3 spans 18 residues. V lost 4 bases and J lost 7, with 28 bases in between. The CDR3 nucleotides are TGCGCCAGCAGCCCTCGGCTCCCCCTCTCGACTAACCCTCATGAAGCTTTCTTT. Amino acid sequence: CASSPRLPLSTNPHEAFF.

This clonotype occurred many times. The chain carries TRBV7-3 and TRBJ2-3; 10 positions match TRBD2. J lost 2 bases, V lost 0 bases, and 5 bases had no gene match. Germline V CDR1 and CDR2: SGHTA, FQGTGA. The CDR3 totals 17 residues. The CDR3 protein is CASSLTSGGRNTDTQYF. CDR3 bases: TGTGCCAGCAGCTTAACTAGCGGGGGGAGAAACACAGATACGCAGTATTTT.

This clonotype was seen ten or more times. The chain recombines TRBV18 with TRBJ1-1, with D unresolved. The CDR3 extends over 14 amino acids. Germline V gene data show CDR1 as KGHSH and CDR2 as LQKENI. Trimming removed 4 bases at V and 11 bases at J, with 20 bases between. The CDR3 loop is CASSQSDSRLAAFF. The CDR3 nucleotides read TGTGCCAGCTCACAAAGCGACTCCCGCCTCGCCGCTTTCTTT.

Many counts were recorded for this clonotype. The chain has TRBV15 and TRBJ1-6; D remains ambiguous. This CDR3 contains 14 residues. Trimming took off 5 bases at V and 7 bases at J, with 12 bases between the two ends. Germline V lookup: CDR1 LNHNV, CDR2 YYDKDF (reference sequence). This chain's CDR3 is CATSRNKDNSPLHF. The CDR3 DNA reads TGTGCCACCAGCCGTAACAAAGACAATTCACCCCTCCACTTT.

This clonotype is deemed medium-sized. This rearrangement joins TRBV6-2 or TRBV6-3 to TRBJ1-1; no reliable D call. V lost 6 bases and J 2 bases, leaving 16 bases between the germline ends. The CDR3 totals 15 residues. Germline V lookup: CDR1 MNHEY, CDR2 SVGEGT. In DNA, the CDR3 is TGTGCCAGCAGCTACGGCCGTTACGGAAACACTGAAGCTTTCTTT. Translating gives CASSYGRYGNTEAFF.

This clonotype is labeled medium-sized. The chain has TRBV20-1 and TRBJ1-1, with TRBD1 matching 11 bases. This CDR3 is built from 13 residues. V was pared by 5 bases and J by 5 bases, with 4 bases of the junction left unmatched. The germline gives CDR1 DFQATT, CDR2 SNEGSKA (reference sequence). CDR3 in DNA: TGCAGTGCTGGACAGGGGGCGAGGACTGAAGCTTTCTTT. It encodes CSAGQGARTEAFF.

This clonotype was counted many times. V usage is TRBV2 and J usage is TRBJ2-2; tentatively, D is TRBD2 (5 bases). V was pared by 6 bases and J by 6 bases, with 11 bases between. The CDR3 is 13 residues long. Germline-derived CDR1 and CDR2 are SNHLY and FYNNEI. CDR3 DNA sequence: TGTGCCAGCAGCTTTGCCGGGGCCGGGGAGCTGTTTTTT. Translated, it gives CASSFAGAGELFF.

This clonotype was recorded at least ten times. The gene calls are TRBV5-4 and TRBJ2-7; D is undetermined. V lost 5 bases and J 3 bases, leaving 12 bases between the germline ends. CDR1 and CDR2 (germline): SGHNT, YYREEE (reference sequence). The CDR3 consists of 13 residues. The CDR3 DNA is TGTGCCAGCAGTGGTGGGTTGAACTACGAGCAGTACTTC. Residues: CASSGGLNYEQYF.

This clonotype was seen repeatedly, ten times or more. This rearrangement joins TRBV7-6 to TRBJ2-3; maybe TRBD2 (6 bases). V lost 5 bases, J lost 0 bases, and 15 bases lay in between. The germline V gene has CDR1 SGHVS and CDR2 FNYEAQ. The CDR3 loop spans 16 amino acids. Written as DNA, the CDR3 is TGTGCCAGCAGCACGGGCCGCGGGGAAAGCACAGATACGCAGTATTTT. Its translation is CASSTGRGESTDTQYF.

The sample holds many counts of this clonotype. The chain recombines TRBV5-1 with TRBJ2-5; D is undetermined. Germline V gene data show CDR1 as SGHRS and CDR2 as YFSETQ. Trimming stripped 0 bases from V and 1 base from J, with 7 bases between. The CDR3 loop spans 14 amino acids. Written as DNA, the CDR3 is TGCGCCAGCAGCTTGGACGGATTCCAAGAGACCCAGTACTTC. Translated: CASSLDGFQETQYF.

This clonotype was seen at least ten times. One end of the junction varies from germline; a read error may be responsible. CDR3 residues: CASSLAITGGSSNEQFF. Written as DNA, the CDR3 is TGTGCTAGCAGCTTAGCGATAACAGGGGGGAGCTCCAATGAGCAGTTCTTC. The V and J genes are TRBV7-7 and TRBJ2-1; 8 nucleotides align to TRBD1. The CDR3 is made up of 17 amino acids. Looked up from germline, CDR1 is SSHAT and CDR2 is FNYEAQ (reference sequence).

This clonotype was counted at least ten times. V usage is TRBV5-8 and J usage is TRBJ1-5; D not resolved. Trimming pared 1 base from V and 0 bases from J, leaving 8 bases between. The CDR3 consists of 15 residues. Germline V gene data show CDR1 as SGHTS and CDR2 as YDEGEE. CDR3 protein: CASSLQRYSNQPQHF. Written as DNA, the CDR3 is TGTGCCAGCAGCTTGCAGCGTTATAGCAATCAGCCCCAGCATTTT.

The chain is built from TRBV12-3 or TRBV12-4 and TRBJ1-2, with TRBD1 identical over 7 bases. The length of the CDR3 is 15 residues. The J segment lost 1 base and the V segment lost 5 bases, leaving 7 bases of the junction unmatched. For the CDR3, the DNA is TGTGCCAGCAGTCTGGGGACAGCACTTAACTATGGCTACACCTTC. Amino acid sequence: CASSLGTALNYGYTF.

In its sample, this clonotype was seen many times. The chain employs TRBV20-1 and TRBJ2-7; 12 bases are a match to TRBD1. CDR1 DFQATT and CDR2 SNEGSKA come from the germline V gene (reference sequence). CDR3 length: 14 amino acids. J was trimmed by 6 bases and V by 5 bases; bases with no gene match: 8. CDR3 residues: CSARTGTGGVEQYF. The DNA of the CDR3 is TGCAGTGCTCGAACCGGGACAGGGGGCGTCGAGCAGTACTTC.

This clonotype has a count of ten or more. J is TRBJ2-3 and V is TRBV5-1, with D unclear. The germline V gene encodes CDR1 SGHRS and CDR2 YFSETQ. V lost 0 bases to trimming and J lost 6 bases, with 11 bases between them. This CDR3 has 14 amino acids. The CDR3 DNA reads TGCGCCAGCAGCTTGGGGACCCTGGGGGATACGCAGTATTTT. Translated: CASSLGTLGDTQYF.

This clonotype has a count of ten or more. J is TRBJ2-3 and V is TRBV7-7; TRBD2 matches at 7 bases. The junction had 2 bases not matched to a gene; V was cut back by 3 bases and J by 2 bases. CDR1 is SSHAT, CDR2 FNYEAQ, per germline (reference sequence). This CDR3 has 14 residues. The DNA of the CDR3 is TGTGCCAGCAGCTTGGGGACTAACACAGATACGCAGTATTTT. It encodes CASSLGTNTDTQYF. Full variable domain (outside the CDR3, taken from reference TRBV7-7 and TRBJ2-3): GAGVSQSPRYKVTKRGQDVTLRCDPISSHATLYWYQQALGQGPEFLTYFNYEAQPDKSGLPSDRFSAERPEGSISTLTIQRTEQRDSAMYRCASSLGTNTDTQYFGPGTRLTVL.

This clonotype was seen repeatedly, ten times or more. The rearrangement links TRBV7-2 to TRBJ2-3; TRBD1 agrees at 10 bases. The germline V gene has CDR1 SGHTA and CDR2 FQGNSA. The CDR3 sequence is 16 residues long. With 3 bases clipped from V and 4 bases from J, the junction kept 7 bases outside the gene matches. The CDR3 DNA follows: TGTGCCAGCAGCTTCCCGGGACAGGGGAAGGCAGATACGCAGTATTTT. Its translation is CASSFPGQGKADTQYF.

At least ten counts were recorded for this clonotype. The V call is TRBV9, the J call TRBJ2-2; D unresolved. The CDR3 totals 15 residues. The germline CDR1 and CDR2 sequences are SGDLS and YYNGEE. V dropped 4 bases and J dropped 0 bases, with 10 bases sitting between them. The CDR3: CASSMSRTNTGELFF. CDR3 nucleotide sequence: TGTGCCAGCAGCATGAGCAGAACGAACACCGGGGAGCTGTTTTTT.